These 11 T cell receptor beta chains were all obtained from the same sample, sequenced in a study. Each CDR3 protein is one row after TCRdb ran MiXCR on the RT-PCR reads. This sample has about 680,000 distinct CDR3 sequences; 14% occur once, and the top ten carry just over 3.5%. The source material was memory CD4+ T cells from blood. The receptors come from a female donor in good health, serving as a healthy control.

For this clonotype: At one boundary the junction diverges from the germline segment, which might be a read error. V is TRBV20-1 and J is TRBJ2-5; D gene ambiguous. Germline CDR1 DFQATT, CDR2 SNEGSKA (reference sequence). This CDR3 region has 14 residues. DNA of the CDR3: TGCAGGGCATACCGTCCGGCGGAACAAGAGAACCAGTACTTC. Its protein product is CRAYRPAEQENQYF.

The sample holds many counts of this clonotype. The chain is built from TRBV20-1 and TRBJ1-2, with 7 bases matching TRBD1. CDR1 is DFQATT and CDR2 is SNEGSKA in the germline V gene (reference sequence). V was clipped by 4 bases and J by 4 bases; unmatched bases: 9. The CDR3 has 14 amino acids. DNA of the CDR3: TGCAGTGCTACGTCGCAACAGGGGTCCTATGGCTACACCTTC. Translated, it gives CSATSQQGSYGYTF.

The CDR3: CASSRGYETGRSGANVLTF. The CDR3 region has the DNA TGTGCCAGCAGCCGAGGTTATGAGACAGGGCGGTCTGGGGCCAACGTCCTGACTTTC. The chain is built from TRBV28 and TRBJ2-6; 7 bases agree with TRBD1. Germline V gene sequence: CDR1 MDHEN, CDR2 SYDVKM. The CDR3 is 19 amino acids. Germline trimming cut 6 bases from V and 1 base from J; bases unmatched to any gene: 15.

The CDR3 reads CASSIQASGNTIYF. The CDR3 DNA sequence: TGTGCCAGCAGCATACAAGCATCCGGAAACACCATATATTTT. The V and J genes are TRBV11-2 and TRBJ1-3; D is ambiguous. CDR3 length equals 14 residues. V was shortened by 5 bases and J by 4 bases, with 12 bases between the two germline ends. Germline CDR1 SGHAT, CDR2 FQNNGV.

V and J are TRBV9 and TRBJ1-1; the D is unclear. V lost 4 bases to trimming and J lost 6 bases, with 16 bases between them. Germline assignment: CDR1 SGDLS and CDR2 YYNGEE. There are 14 residues in the CDR3. CDR3: CASSPERGYPEAFF. CDR3 coding DNA: TGTGCCAGCAGCCCCGAGCGGGGTTACCCTGAAGCTTTCTTT.

In its sample, this clonotype was seen a few times. The chain is built from TRBV12-3 or TRBV12-4 and TRBJ1-5, with D perhaps matching TRBD1 (5 bases). This CDR3 spans 14 amino acids. Trimming took off 6 bases at V and 7 bases at J, with 16 bases between the two ends. The CDR3 reads CASRDGVGGQPQHF. The CDR3 coding sequence is TGTGCCAGCAGAGACGGAGTTGGGGGACAGCCCCAGCATTTT.

This clonotype was seen ten or more times. Here the CDR3 DNA reads TGTGCCAGCAGTTTTGCCAGGGGCGGGGGCTACACCTTC. The encoded protein is CASSFARGGGYTF. The chain recombines TRBV12-3 or TRBV12-4 with TRBJ1-2; D perhaps matches TRBD1 (6 bases). V was pared by 3 bases and J by 8 bases, with 13 bases between. This CDR3 is built from 13 residues.

Only a few counts were recorded for this clonotype. V gene TRBV12-3 or TRBV12-4 combines with J gene TRBJ2-3, with D possibly TRBD1 on 6 matching bases. The CDR3 contains 15 residues. V lost 3 bases and J 6 bases, leaving 16 bases between the germline ends. The CDR3 nucleotides are TGTGCCAGCAGTTTGGCTCCTACAGGGCGCGATACGCAGTATTTT. Amino acid sequence: CASSLAPTGRDTQYF.

CDR3 nucleotide sequence: TGCGCCAGCAGCCAAGGGACGGGAGAGAGGGGGCAGTTCTTC. Translating gives CASSQGTGERGQFF. The V gene is TRBV4-1, the J gene TRBJ2-1, with a weak D call TRBD2 (6 bases). The germline V gene encodes CDR1 MGHRA and CDR2 YSYEKL. V shed 1 base and J shed 12 bases, with 16 bases lying between them. This CDR3 is 14 amino acids long.

This clonotype was detected only a few times. V is TRBV12-3 or TRBV12-4 and J is TRBJ2-7; TRBD2 might be the D (5 bases). The V end was cut by 2 bases, the J end by 2 bases, with 10 bases between. This CDR3 spans 14 amino acids. The CDR3 is CASSLRLGAYEQYF. In DNA form, the CDR3 reads TGTGCCAGCAGTTTAAGGCTCGGGGCCTACGAGCAGTACTTC.

This sequence joins TRBV27 and TRBJ2-2; 11 nucleotides line up with TRBD1. Germline loops: CDR1 MNHEY, CDR2 SMNVEV (reference sequence). The CDR3 is made up of 18 amino acids. V lost 6 bases and J lost 0; bases outside the gene matches: 9. Here the CDR3 reads CASSPRTGGTSNTGELFF. The DNA of the CDR3 is TGTGCCAGCAGCCCCCGGACAGGGGGCACATCGAACACCGGGGAGCTGTTTTTT.